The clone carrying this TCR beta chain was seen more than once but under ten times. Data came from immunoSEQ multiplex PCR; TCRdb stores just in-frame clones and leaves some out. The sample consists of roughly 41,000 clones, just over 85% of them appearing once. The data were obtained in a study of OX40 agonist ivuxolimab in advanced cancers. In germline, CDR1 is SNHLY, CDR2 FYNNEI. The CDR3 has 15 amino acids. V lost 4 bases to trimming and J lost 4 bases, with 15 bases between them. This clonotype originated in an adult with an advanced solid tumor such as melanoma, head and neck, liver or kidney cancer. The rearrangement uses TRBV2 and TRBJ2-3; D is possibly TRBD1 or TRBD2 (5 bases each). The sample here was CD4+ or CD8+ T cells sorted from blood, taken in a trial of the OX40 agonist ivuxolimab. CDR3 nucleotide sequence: TGTGCCAGCAGTGGGGGGACCTGGGTTTCAGATACGCAGTATTTT. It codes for CASSGGTWVSDTQYF. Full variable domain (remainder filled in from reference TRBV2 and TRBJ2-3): EPEVTQTPSHQVTQMGQEVILRCVPISNHLYFYWYRQILGQKVEFLVSFYNNEISEKSEIFDDQFSVERPDGSNFTLKIRSTKLEDSAMYFCASSGGTWVSDTQYFGPGTRLTVL.